These 27 T cell receptor beta chains originate from one sample sequenced in a study of blood T cell repertoires in COVID-19. TCRdb keeps only in-frame clones here, not all; method: immunoSEQ multiplex PCR. The sample contains fewer than 350,000 clones, around 90% of which appear only once. The sequenced material came from PBMCs or T cells enriched from blood (not recorded which). These receptors originate from a man between 60 and 75 years old who had recovered from COVID-19.

This clone was picked up a small number of times. V gene TRBV28 combines with J gene TRBJ1-4; tentatively, D is TRBD1 (6 bases). In germline, CDR1 is MDHEN, CDR2 SYDVKM. CDR3 size: 15 residues. With 5 bases removed from V and 0 bases from J, the gap between germline ends came to 10 bases. The CDR3 loop reads CASSPYRATNEKLFF. CDR3 sequence (DNA): TGTGCCAGCAGTCCATACAGGGCAACTAATGAAAAACTGTTTTTT.

The V gene is TRBV5-1, the J gene TRBJ2-7, with 11 bases that match TRBD1. Trimming took 0 bases from V and 3 from J; bases not matched to a gene: 5. The V gene's germline CDR1 is SGHRS and CDR2 YFSETQ. The CDR3 totals 16 residues. DNA of the CDR3: TGCGCCAGCAGCTTGGCCCCCGGGACAGGGGGCTACGAGCAGTACTTC. Translating it yields CASSLAPGTGGYEQYF.

This clone was counted a single time. The chain combines TRBV7-9 with TRBJ1-3; D is unresolved. The germline V and J ends were trimmed by 5 bases and 2 bases, with 10 bases remaining between them. Per germline, CDR1 SEHNR and CDR2 FQNEAQ (reference sequence). This CDR3 region has 14 residues. As DNA, the CDR3 is TGTGCCAGCAGCACCCTAGGAGCTGGAAACACCATATATTTT. Its translation is CASSTLGAGNTIYF.

V and J are TRBV2 and TRBJ1-3; the D gene is possibly TRBD1 (6 bases). Germline V gene data show CDR1 as SNHLY and CDR2 as FYNNEI. The CDR3 runs 15 residues. The ends were cut back, 6 bases at V and 0 bases at J, with 12 bases in the middle. CDR3 amino acids: CASSAQGTSGNTIYF. As DNA, the CDR3 is TGTGCCAGCAGCGCACAGGGCACCTCTGGAAACACCATATATTTT.

The J gene is TRBJ2-3, the V gene TRBV5-1, with 7 bases identical to TRBD2. Per the germline V gene, CDR1 is SGHRS and CDR2 is YFSETQ. The CDR3 contains 16 residues. Germline trimming cut 4 bases from V and 0 bases from J; bases unmatched to any gene: 8. CDR3 residues: CASSAESGISTDTQYF. The CDR3 DNA follows: TGCGCCAGCAGCGCCGAGAGCGGGATAAGCACAGATACGCAGTATTTT.

The count of this clone is one. The rearrangement uses TRBV5-8 and TRBJ1-6; D gene unclear. The CDR3 contains 14 residues. V was pared by 4 bases and J by 5 bases, with 10 bases between. CDR1 is SGHTS and CDR2 is YDEGEE in the germline V gene. The CDR3 DNA reads TGTGCCAGCAGCAAGGACTGGAATAATTCACCCCTCCACTTT. This encodes CASSKDWNNSPLHF.

In DNA form, the CDR3 reads TGTGCCAGCACCTCACAGGGGGCGGCTGAAAAACTGTTTTTT. Protein: CASTSQGAAEKLFF. The chain has TRBV6-5 and TRBJ1-4; TRBD1 matches at 9 bases. After removal of 7 bases from V and 7 bases from J, the junction contained 7 bases not matched to a gene. CDR1 and CDR2 from the germline V gene are MNHEY and SVGAGI. The CDR3 length is 14 residues.

The rearrangement links TRBV5-3 to TRBJ2-2; no clear D. TRBV5-3 is recorded as an ORF, its role being uncertain. Deletions cut 4 bases from V and 3 bases from J, with 16 bases between. This CDR3 has 16 amino acids. The CDR3 loop reads CARSTRRDWDTGELFF. As DNA, the CDR3 is TGTGCCAGAAGCACGCGCCGAGACTGGGACACCGGGGAGCTGTTTTTT.

CDR3 amino acids: CAISEALAGGPYNEQFF. DNA for the CDR3: TGTGCCATCAGTGAGGCCCTAGCGGGAGGGCCGTACAATGAGCAGTTCTTC. The chain combines TRBV10-3 with TRBJ2-1, with TRBD2 matching over 12 bases. V shed 2 bases, J shed 4 bases, and the junction held 6 bases outside the gene matches. Germline CDR1 and CDR2: ENHRY and SYGVKD. The CDR3 is 17 residues long.

The rearrangement joins TRBV10-2 to TRBJ2-1, with 7 bases aligning to TRBD2. The CDR3 is 15 residues long. Trimming at V came to 4 bases and at J to 2 bases, leaving 5 bases not matched to a gene. From germline, CDR1 is WSHSY and CDR2 SAAADI. The CDR3 here is CASSVGLTTYNEQFF. CDR3 DNA sequence: TGCGCCAGCAGTGTGGGACTAACGACCTACAATGAGCAGTTCTTC.

This clone showed up just once. The chain couples TRBV5-1 to TRBJ2-3, with 9 bases lining up with TRBD1. The CDR3 sequence is 14 residues long. With 4 bases clipped from V and 12 bases from J, the junction kept 12 bases outside the gene matches. The germline gives CDR1 SGHRS, CDR2 YFSETQ. CDR3 amino acids: CASSIYRDRASQYF. The CDR3 nucleotides are TGCGCCAGCAGCATATACCGGGACAGGGCTAGTCAGTATTTT.

The rearrangement uses TRBV10-1 and TRBJ2-7; weak D call: TRBD2 (6 bases). V was pared by 5 bases and J by 6 bases, with 14 bases between. The CDR3 runs 13 residues. Germline V gives CDR1 WNHNN, CDR2 SYGVQD (reference sequence). The CDR3 nucleotides read TGCGCCAGCAGTTCGGGACTGCGGGGCGAGCAGTACTTC. Protein sequence: CASSSGLRGEQYF.

The rearrangement links TRBV5-8 to TRBJ1-6; D perhaps matches TRBD1 (6 bases). V lost 4 bases to trimming and J lost 5 bases, with 16 bases between them. The CDR3 is made up of 16 amino acids. Per the germline V gene, CDR1 is SGHTS and CDR2 is YDEGEE. CDR3 sequence reads: CASSIRTARNNSPLHF. Here the CDR3 DNA reads TGTGCCAGCAGCATCAGGACAGCTAGAAATAATTCACCCCTCCACTTT.

Of note for this clone: The same CDR3 also results from other DNA sequences found in this sample. The chain carries TRBV5-1 and TRBJ1-2; D uncertain. Trimming shortened V by 0 bases and J by 1 base, and 7 bases separated the two germline ends. CDR1 is SGHRS and CDR2 is YFSETQ in the germline V gene. The CDR3 consists of 14 residues. The CDR3 region has the DNA TGCGCCAGCAGCTTGGATCGGGATAACTATGGCTACACCTTC. It translates to CASSLDRDNYGYTF.

The CDR3 DNA sequence: TGTGCCAGCAGTTACACAGAACAGGGTCCTGGCTACACCTTC. It is translated as CASSYTEQGPGYTF. This chain connects TRBV6-5 to TRBJ1-2; a weak D match, TRBD1 (6 bases). Trimming shortened V by 2 bases and J by 7 bases, and 14 bases separated the two germline ends. This CDR3 has 14 amino acids. Looked up from germline, CDR1 is MNHEY and CDR2 is SVGAGI.

The genes are TRBV2 and TRBJ2-3; no clear D gene. Germline-derived CDR1 and CDR2 are SNHLY and FYNNEI. The CDR3 extends over 13 amino acids. Trimming removed 5 bases from V and 1 base from J, with 7 bases in between. CDR3 nucleotide sequence: TGTGCCAGCAGTTATGAGGGCACAGATACGCAGTATTTT. Amino acid sequence: CASSYEGTDTQYF.

The genes are TRBV2 and TRBJ1-1; no clear D. V lost 6 bases and J 6 bases, leaving 14 bases between the germline ends. The CDR3 covers 13 residues. The germline V gene encodes CDR1 SNHLY and CDR2 FYNNEI. CDR3 sequence (DNA): TGTGCCAGCAGATCGCAACACGGGGCTGAAGCTTTCTTT. This codes for CASRSQHGAEAFF.

The genes are TRBV6-5 and TRBJ1-5; 8 bases align to TRBD1. The CDR3 spans 15 residues. The germline V gene has CDR1 MNHEY and CDR2 SVGAGI. Trimming removed 6 bases from V and 7 bases from J; junction bases left unmatched: 11. The CDR3 DNA follows: TGTGCCAGCAGAACCCGACAGGGGAACGGGCAGCCCCAGCATTTT. Protein sequence: CASRTRQGNGQPQHF.

The sample holds a few counts of this clone. The gene calls are TRBV30 and TRBJ1-4; 7 bases are a match to TRBD1. Per the germline V gene, CDR1 is GTSNPN and CDR2 is SVGIG (reference sequence). The CDR3 runs to 15 residues. With V trimmed by 0 bases and J by 7 bases, 8 bases remained unmatched. CDR3 DNA sequence: TGTGCCTGGAGTGTTAAGCGAGGGACAGTTGAAAAACTGTTTTTT. Its translation is CAWSVKRGTVEKLFF.

This clone was seen a single time. The chain carries TRBV18 and TRBJ2-7; perhaps TRBD2 as D (6 bases). The CDR3 covers 15 residues. From germline, CDR1 is KGHSH and CDR2 LQKENI. V was clipped by 1 base and J by 2 bases, with 12 bases between them. This CDR3 reads CASSPRAGDTYEQYF. The CDR3 coding sequence is TGTGCCAGCTCACCACGAGCGGGTGATACCTACGAGCAGTACTTC.

The genes are TRBV27 and TRBJ2-1, with TRBD2 identical over 10 bases. The length of the CDR3 is 15 residues. The ends lost 6 bases at V and 4 bases at J; junction bases unmatched: 6. Germline V CDR1 and CDR2: MNHEY, SMNVEV (reference sequence). CDR3 in amino acids: CASSGLAAVYNEQFF. CDR3 in DNA: TGTGCCAGCAGCGGACTAGCGGCTGTATACAATGAGCAGTTCTTC.

The chain links TRBV3-1 (or the pseudogene TRBV3-2) to TRBJ2-5; D is unclear. The germline V gene encodes CDR1 LGHDT and CDR2 YNNKEL (reference sequence). V was shortened by 4 bases and J by 0 bases, with 9 bases between the two germline ends. The length of the CDR3 is 14 residues. The CDR3 nucleotides read TGTGCCAGCAGCCCTTACAGAGACCAAGAGACCCAGTACTTC. Translation gives CASSPYRDQETQYF.

The chain has TRBV28 and TRBJ2-7; TRBD1 matches at 9 bases. The CDR3 is 14 residues long. Trimming removed 6 bases from V and 2 bases from J; junction bases left unmatched: 5. From germline, CDR1 is MDHEN and CDR2 SYDVKM. The CDR3 DNA reads TGTGCCAGCAGAGGACAGGGGCGTACCTACGAGCAGTACTTC. This encodes CASRGQGRTYEQYF.

V usage is TRBV4-3 and J usage is TRBJ2-1, with 10 bases lining up with TRBD2. Per the germline V gene, CDR1 is LGHNA and CDR2 is YSLEER. CDR3 length: 19 amino acids. V lost 0 bases and J lost 3; bases outside the gene matches: 11. The CDR3 sequence is CASSQDLGASGRYYNEQFF. The CDR3 nucleotides are TGCGCCAGCAGCCAAGATCTTGGGGCTAGCGGGAGATACTACAATGAGCAGTTCTTC.

The V and J genes are TRBV29-1 and TRBJ2-7; TRBD1 aligns across 10 bases. This CDR3 spans 12 amino acids. The germline gives CDR1 SQVTM, CDR2 ANQGSEA. With 7 bases clipped from V and 5 bases from J, the junction kept 5 bases outside the gene matches. CDR3 sequence: CSAVTGGHEQYF. DNA for the CDR3: TGCAGCGCCGTGACAGGGGGCCACGAGCAGTACTTC.

The chain joins TRBV28 to TRBJ2-3; TRBD1 is a possible D gene (6 bases). The germline V and J ends were trimmed by 3 bases and 8 bases, with 15 bases remaining between them. The V gene's germline CDR1 is MDHEN and CDR2 SYDVKM. The length of the CDR3 is 14 residues. CDR3 coding DNA: TGTGCCAGCAGTTTTCCCACACAGGGAAGTACGCAGTATTTT. This codes for CASSFPTQGSTQYF. The variable domain in full, completed from reference TRBV28 and TRBJ2-3, reads DVKVTQSSRYLVKRTGEKVFLECVQDMDHENMFWYRQDPGLGLRLIYFSYDVKMKEKGDIPEGYSVSREKKERFSLILESASTNQTSMYLCASSFPTQGSTQYFGPGTRLTVL.

V is TRBV28 and J is TRBJ1-5; D is undetermined. The V gene's germline CDR1 is MDHEN and CDR2 SYDVKM. The CDR3 sequence is 14 residues long. Trimming left V 3 bases short and J 3 bases short, with 9 bases between. Here the CDR3 reads CASSLAVPNQPQHF. CDR3 in DNA: TGTGCCAGCAGTTTGGCAGTTCCCAATCAGCCCCAGCATTTT.